Listed below are T cell receptor beta chains from one sample, sequenced in a study of T cells after posttransplantation cyclophosphamide. Libraries were prepared by immunoSEQ multiplex PCR; TCRdb keeps only in-frame clonotypes and omits some of them. This sample shows 20,000 to 30,000 clones and no singletons; about 4.2% rests with the ten largest. The sample was PBMCs. Receptors were obtained from a woman in her forties or fifties in good health, CMV-negative, and a related stem cell transplant donor. Both conserved end residues are part of each CDR3. D genes are given only for firm matches. Each size is once, few, many, or a class for an expanded clone.

d_gene,v_gene,j_gene,abundance,CDR3nt,CDR3aa
TRBD2,TRBV5-4,TRBJ2-1,many,TGTGCCAGCAGTAATCTGATGGGGGGGGTTCGGAATGAGCAGTTCTTC,CASSNLMGGVRNEQFF
TRBD1,TRBV6-1,TRBJ2-7,many,TGTGCCAGCAGTGAGGTCCGGGACAGGGGGCAGGAGCAGTACTTC,CASSEVRDRGQEQYF
-,TRBV29-1,TRBJ2-1,many,TGCAGCGTTGATTCCCAGGACTACGCAAATGAGCAGTTCTTC,CSVDSQDYANEQFF
TRBD1,TRBV28,TRBJ2-3,many,TGTGCCAGCAGTTTACCGGGACAGCAGGGGCATGGAGATACGCAGTATTTT,CASSLPGQQGHGDTQYF
TRBD1,TRBV30,TRBJ1-3,many,TGTGCCTTACAAAGGGACAGGAGGTCTGGAAACACCATATATTTT,CALQRDRRSGNTIYF
-,TRBV30,TRBJ1-2,many,TGTGCCTGGAGTTTCAACCCAGGGGAAAGTTATGGCTACACCTTC,CAWSFNPGESYGYTF
TRBD1,TRBV6-5,TRBJ2-3,many,TGTGCCAGCAGTTTGGACAGGGATACGCAGTATTTT,CASSLDRDTQYF
-,TRBV9,TRBJ1-2,many,TGTGCCAGCAGCGTAGAGGGAGTTTGGTCTGGCTACACCTTC,CASSVEGVWSGYTF
-,TRBV5-6,TRBJ2-5,many,TGTGCCAGCAGCCCAGATGGAGGGGGCGCGCTGGAGACCCAGTACTTC,CASSPDGGGALETQYF
-,TRBV7-6,TRBJ1-1,many,TGTGCCAGCAGCTTAGGGGGACACGACACTGAAGCTTTCTTT,CASSLGGHDTEAFF
TRBD1,TRBV27,TRBJ2-1,many,TGTGCCAGCGGACTCCGGACAGGCGTTTACAATGAGCAGTTCTTC,CASGLRTGVYNEQFF
-,TRBV7-9,TRBJ2-2,many,TGTGCCAGCAGCTTAGGCCAGTCGAACACCGGGGAGCTGTTTTTT,CASSLGQSNTGELFF
-,TRBV7-8,TRBJ2-4,many,TGTGCCAGCAGCTTATTGGTAATGGAGAACATTCAGTACTTC,CASSLLVMENIQYF
-,TRBV6-1,TRBJ1-4,many,TGTGCCAGCAGGTTCGGGGAAAAACTGTTTTTT,CASRFGEKLFF
-,TRBV5-1,TRBJ2-7,many,TGCGCCAGCAGCTTGGCTGCCGGTACTACCTACGAGCAGTACTTC,CASSLAAGTTYEQYF
TRBD2,TRBV29-1,TRBJ2-3,many,TGCAGCGTTGAAGATGGCGGGAGGGCCACGTATACGCAGTATTTT,CSVEDGGRATYTQYF
TRBD1,TRBV10-1,TRBJ2-7,many,TGCGCCAGCAGCCGGGACAGTCTCTTCGAGCAGTACTTC,CASSRDSLFEQYF
-,TRBV5-1,TRBJ2-7,few,TGCGCCAGCAGCCGCGGGTTGGGGAGCTCCTACGAGCAGTACTTC,CASSRGLGSSYEQYF
TRBD2,TRBV10-1,TRBJ2-1,many,TGCGCCAGCGTCCCGGCGACAGGGGGCGATAAGACTAGCGGGAGGGCCGTTTTGCAGTTCTTC,CASVPATGGDKTSGRAVLQFF
-,TRBV2,TRBJ1-6,many,TGTGCCAGCAGCGCCTTGAGGACTGGTTCACCCCTCCACTTT,CASSALRTGSPLHF
-,TRBV5-6,TRBJ1-2,many,TGTGCCAGCAGCTTGAACCGCTATAACTATGGCTACACCTTC,CASSLNRYNYGYTF
-,TRBV7-6,TRBJ2-1,many,TGTGCCAGCAGCTTAGCGCTAAGAGGGAGCTCCTACAATGAGCAGTTCTTC,CASSLALRGSSYNEQFF
-,TRBV6-6,TRBJ1-5,many,TGTGCCAGCAGTCCCGGAACGGGGAGGAGTCAGCCCCAGCATTTT,CASSPGTGRSQPQHF
TRBD1,TRBV4-2,TRBJ2-5,many,TGTGCCAGCAGCCCGCGGACAGGGGGCCAAGAGACCCAGTACTTC,CASSPRTGGQETQYF
-,TRBV5-1,TRBJ2-3,many,TGCGCCAGCAGCCTGGGTGGGGCCAGGGATACGCAGTATTTT,CASSLGGARDTQYF
TRBD1,TRBV6-5,TRBJ1-1,many,TGTGCCAGCAGTCCAGGGGGCGTCGTCACTGAAGCTTTCTTT,CASSPGGVVTEAFF
TRBD1,TRBV18,TRBJ1-2,many,TGTGCCAGCTCACCAGGACAGGACTATGGCTACACCTTC,CASSPGQDYGYTF
-,TRBV9,TRBJ1-2,many,TGTGCCAGCAGCCCCTGGGGGCCCATCGTCTATGGCTACACCTTC,CASSPWGPIVYGYTF
TRBD1,TRBV11-2,TRBJ2-7,many,TGTGCCAGCAGCCCCAGGACAGGAGCCTACGAGCAGTACTTC,CASSPRTGAYEQYF
-,TRBV6-6,TRBJ2-7,many,TGTGCCAGCAGTTACCGTGGGAGTTACGAGCAGTACTTC,CASSYRGSYEQYF
-,TRBV6-6,TRBJ2-7,few,TGTGCCAGCAGTTACTCGCGGGGACAGACCTACGAGCAGTACTTC,CASSYSRGQTYEQYF
-,TRBV7-2,TRBJ2-7,medium-sized,TGTGCCAGCAGCCAATCCACCTACGAGCAGTACTTC,CASSQSTYEQYF
-,TRBV19,TRBJ2-5,many,TGTGCCAGAGCAGGGGGGCTACAAGAGACCCAGTACTTC,CARAGGLQETQYF
TRBD1,TRBV5-6,TRBJ1-6,many,TGTGCCAGCAGCCTACCGGGACAGGAATCCTCGGGCTCACCCCTCCACTTT,CASSLPGQESSGSPLHF
TRBD1,TRBV30,TRBJ1-2,many,TGTGCCTGGGAAAGACTCACTCAGGGGGCGCGGACTGGCTACACCTTC,CAWERLTQGARTGYTF
TRBD2,TRBV10-2,TRBJ2-1,many,TGCGCCAGCAGTGAACCACTAGCGGGGAATGAGCAGTTCTTC,CASSEPLAGNEQFF
TRBD2,TRBV7-8,TRBJ2-7,many,TGTGCCAGCATCCCGGCTAGCGGGTGGGGACACGAGCAGTACTTC,CASIPASGWGHEQYF
-,TRBV9,TRBJ1-1,many,TGTGCCAGCAGCGGAGCGGGCTTGACTGAAGCTTTCTTT,CASSGAGLTEAFF
TRBD2,TRBV7-2,TRBJ2-3,many,TGTGCCAGCAGCTTAGAGAGTAGCGGGGGGACAGATACGCAGTATTTT,CASSLESSGGTDTQYF
-,TRBV2,TRBJ2-4,many,TGTGCCAGCAGTGATCCTAATCTAGCCAAAAACATTCAGTACTTC,CASSDPNLAKNIQYF
TRBD1,TRBV5-5,TRBJ1-1,many,TGTGCCAGCAGCTTGGGCCCAGGGGGAACTGAAGCTTTCTTT,CASSLGPGGTEAFF
TRBD2,TRBV12-5,TRBJ2-6,many,TGTGCTAGTGGTTTGGGGTTAGCGGGGACGGGGGCCAACGTCCTGACTTTC,CASGLGLAGTGANVLTF
-,TRBV19,TRBJ1-6,few,TGTGCCAGTACACAAAACCACAGGGTTGGTTCACCCCTCCACTTT,CASTQNHRVGSPLHF
TRBD1,TRBV4-2,TRBJ1-5,many,TGTGCCAGCAGCCAAGATATAGGACAGGGTAATCAGCCCCAGCATTTT,CASSQDIGQGNQPQHF
-,TRBV9,TRBJ1-6,few,TGTGCCAGCAGCGTCCAGGGCGCCCAATTTGAACCCCTCCACTTT,CASSVQGAQFEPLHF
-,TRBV10-3,TRBJ1-4,many,TGTGCCATCAGTGAGTCGGGACAAAACGAAAAACTGTTTTTT,CAISESGQNEKLFF
TRBD2,TRBV7-2,TRBJ2-3,many,TGTGCCAGCAGCCGAACCGGGACTAACCCCACAGATACGCAGTATTTT,CASSRTGTNPTDTQYF
-,TRBV7-2,TRBJ2-2,many,TGTGCCAGCAGCTTAGCGAGTAGCGGAGCCGGGGAGCTGTTTTTT,CASSLASSGAGELFF
TRBD2,TRBV5-4,TRBJ2-7,many,TGTGCCAGCAGCTTGGGGGCGGGGGGGCCCTACGAGCAGTACTTC,CASSLGAGGPYEQYF
-,TRBV27,TRBJ1-2,many,TGTGCCAGCAGTTTACGCGGCCGGGGTGGCTACACCTTC,CASSLRGRGGYTF
-,TRBV5-1,TRBJ2-7,many,TGCGCCAGCAGCTTGGAAACAGGGGGGGACTACGAGCAGTACTTC,CASSLETGGDYEQYF
-,TRBV19,TRBJ2-2,many,TGTGCCAGTAGTATAATCGGGGATACGAACACCGGGGAGCTGTTTTTT,CASSIIGDTNTGELFF
TRBD2,TRBV5-4,TRBJ2-1,many,TGTGCCAGCTACGCCTTTACTAGCGGGATATCCTACAATGAGCAGTTCTTC,CASYAFTSGISYNEQFF